Listed here is a single T cell receptor beta chain. The antigen remains unidentified. The data originate from a study of blood T cells in healthy people across ages. Alongside a J-beta primer mix, a sample-barcoded 5' primer served in a second PCR lasting 7 to 11 cycles. Through a template-switch adaptor with 12 random nucleotides, each cDNA molecule received a tag. In TCRdb, the 5' RACE reads were re-called with MiXCR into one record per CDR3 protein. Among some 710,000 distinct CDR3 sequences listed, about 45% were seen once. Overall study findings and caveats: In these data, TCR beta diversity tracked strongly with naive T cell percentage. Aged donors had fewer naive CD4+ cells and lower diversity than long-lived donors. The authors considered diversity estimates from one million T cells to be underestimates.

In germline, CDR1 is MNHEY, CDR2 SMNVEV (reference sequence). The CDR3 consists of 15 residues. V trimming: 5 bases; J trimming: 6 bases; junction bases outside the gene matches: 6. Sequencing input: blood. The chain employs TRBV27 and TRBJ2-2; 10 nucleotides match TRBD2. The TCR sequence derives from an elderly man in good health. CDR3 coding DNA: TGTGCCAGCAGTAACCTAGCGGGAGTTGCCGGGGAGCTGTTTTTT. This encodes CASSNLAGVAGELFF.